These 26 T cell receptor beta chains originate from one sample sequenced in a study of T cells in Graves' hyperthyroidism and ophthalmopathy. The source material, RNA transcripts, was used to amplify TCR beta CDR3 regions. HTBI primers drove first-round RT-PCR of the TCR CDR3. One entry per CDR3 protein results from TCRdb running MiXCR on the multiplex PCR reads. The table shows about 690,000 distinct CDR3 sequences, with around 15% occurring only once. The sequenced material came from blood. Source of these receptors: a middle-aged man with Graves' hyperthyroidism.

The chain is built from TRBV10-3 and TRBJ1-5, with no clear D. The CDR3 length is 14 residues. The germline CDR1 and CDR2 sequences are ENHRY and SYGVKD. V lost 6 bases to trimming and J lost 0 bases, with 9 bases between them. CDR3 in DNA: TGTGCCATCAGAAAGGACGGTAGCAATCAGCCCCAGCATTTT. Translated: CAIRKDGSNQPQHF.

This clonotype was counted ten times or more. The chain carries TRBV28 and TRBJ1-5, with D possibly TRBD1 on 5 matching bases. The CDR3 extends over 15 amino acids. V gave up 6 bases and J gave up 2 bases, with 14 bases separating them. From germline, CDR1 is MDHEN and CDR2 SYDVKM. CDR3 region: CASRIQGTGNQPQHF. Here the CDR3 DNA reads TGTGCCAGCAGAATCCAGGGTACTGGCAATCAGCCCCAGCATTTT.

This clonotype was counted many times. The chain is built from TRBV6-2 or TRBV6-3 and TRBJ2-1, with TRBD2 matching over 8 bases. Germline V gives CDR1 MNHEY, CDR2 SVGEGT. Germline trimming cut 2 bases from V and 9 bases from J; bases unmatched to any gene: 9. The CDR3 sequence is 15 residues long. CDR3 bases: TGTGCCAGCAGTTACCCCAGCGGGAGCAGAATTGAGCAGTTCTTC. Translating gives CASSYPSGSRIEQFF.

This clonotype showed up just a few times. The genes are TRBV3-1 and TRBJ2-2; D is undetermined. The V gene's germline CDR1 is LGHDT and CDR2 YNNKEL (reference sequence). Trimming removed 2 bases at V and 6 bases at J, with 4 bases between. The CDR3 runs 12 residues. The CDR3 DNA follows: TGTGCCAGCAGCCAATTGGCCGGGGAGCTGTTTTTT. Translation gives CASSQLAGELFF.

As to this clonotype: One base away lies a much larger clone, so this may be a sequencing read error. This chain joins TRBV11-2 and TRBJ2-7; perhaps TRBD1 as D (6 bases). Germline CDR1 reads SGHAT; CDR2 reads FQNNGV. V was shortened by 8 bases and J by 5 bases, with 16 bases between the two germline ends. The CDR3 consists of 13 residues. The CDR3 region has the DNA TGTGCCAGCGGCAACGACCACAGGGACGAGCAGTACTTC. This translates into CASGNDHRDEQYF. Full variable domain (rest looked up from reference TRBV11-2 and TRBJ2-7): EAGVAQSPRYKIIEKRQSVAFWCNPISGHATLYWYQQILGQGPKLLIQFQNNGVVDDSQLPKDRFSAERLKGVDSTLKIQPAKLEDSAVYLCASGNDHRDEQYFGPGTRLTVT.

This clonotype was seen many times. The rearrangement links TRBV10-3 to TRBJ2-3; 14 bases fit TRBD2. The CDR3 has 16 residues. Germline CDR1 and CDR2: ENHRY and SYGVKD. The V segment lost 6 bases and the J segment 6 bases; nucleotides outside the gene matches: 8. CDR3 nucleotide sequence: TGTGCCATCAGAGAGACTAGCGGGAGGGGATCTGATACGCAGTATTTT. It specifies CAIRETSGRGSDTQYF.

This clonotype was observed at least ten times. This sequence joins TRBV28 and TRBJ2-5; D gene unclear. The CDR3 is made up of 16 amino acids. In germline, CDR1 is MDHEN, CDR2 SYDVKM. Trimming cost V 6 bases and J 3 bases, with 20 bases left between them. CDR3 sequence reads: CASSAAYPSYKETQYF. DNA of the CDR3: TGTGCCAGCAGCGCAGCTTACCCTTCATATAAAGAGACCCAGTACTTC.

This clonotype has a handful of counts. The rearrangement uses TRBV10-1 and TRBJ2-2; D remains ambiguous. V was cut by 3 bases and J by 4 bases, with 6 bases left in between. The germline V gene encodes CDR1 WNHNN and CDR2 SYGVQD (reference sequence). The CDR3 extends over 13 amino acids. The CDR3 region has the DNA TGCGCCAGCAGTGAACAGAGCACCGGGGAGCTGTTTTTT. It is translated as CASSEQSTGELFF.

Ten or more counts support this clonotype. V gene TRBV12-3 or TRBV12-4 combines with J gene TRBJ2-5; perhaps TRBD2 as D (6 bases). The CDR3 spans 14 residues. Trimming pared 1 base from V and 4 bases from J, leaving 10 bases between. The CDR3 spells CASSLGTGVETQYF. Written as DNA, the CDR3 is TGTGCCAGCAGTTTAGGAACGGGAGTAGAGACCCAGTACTTC.

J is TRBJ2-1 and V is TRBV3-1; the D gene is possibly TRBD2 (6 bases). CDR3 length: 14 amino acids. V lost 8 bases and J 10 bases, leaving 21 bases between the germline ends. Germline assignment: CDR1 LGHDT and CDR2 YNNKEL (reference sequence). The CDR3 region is CASALGEAGEEQFF. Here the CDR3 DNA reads TGTGCCAGCGCCCTTGGGGAGGCTGGTGAGGAGCAGTTCTTC.

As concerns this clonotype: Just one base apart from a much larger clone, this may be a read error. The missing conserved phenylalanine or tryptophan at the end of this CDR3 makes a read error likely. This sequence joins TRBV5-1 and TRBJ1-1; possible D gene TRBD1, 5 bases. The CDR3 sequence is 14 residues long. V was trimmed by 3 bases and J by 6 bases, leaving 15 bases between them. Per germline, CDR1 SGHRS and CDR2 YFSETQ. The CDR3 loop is CASSYGTGGAEAFL. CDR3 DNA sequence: TGCGCCAGCAGCTATGGGACGGGTGGGGCTGAAGCTTTCCTT.

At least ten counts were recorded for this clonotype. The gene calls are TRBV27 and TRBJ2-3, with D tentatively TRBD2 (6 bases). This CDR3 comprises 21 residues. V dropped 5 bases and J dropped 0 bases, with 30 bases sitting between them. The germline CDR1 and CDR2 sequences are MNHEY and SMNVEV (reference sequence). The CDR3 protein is CASSAQDGGTAFLASTDTQYF. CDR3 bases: TGTGCCAGCAGTGCTCAGGATGGAGGGACCGCCTTCTTAGCGAGCACAGATACGCAGTATTTT.

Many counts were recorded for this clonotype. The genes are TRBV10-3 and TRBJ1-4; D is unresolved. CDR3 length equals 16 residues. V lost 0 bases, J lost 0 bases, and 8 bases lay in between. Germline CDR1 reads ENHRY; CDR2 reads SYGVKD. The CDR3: CAISESVGATNEKLFF. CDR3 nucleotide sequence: TGTGCCATCAGTGAGTCTGTGGGCGCAACTAATGAAAAACTGTTTTTT.

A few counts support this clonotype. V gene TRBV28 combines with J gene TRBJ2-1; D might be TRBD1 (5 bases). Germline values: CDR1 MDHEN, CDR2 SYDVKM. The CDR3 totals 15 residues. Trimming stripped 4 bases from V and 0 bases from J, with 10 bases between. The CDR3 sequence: CASSSRANSYNEQFF. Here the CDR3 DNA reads TGTGCCAGCAGTTCCAGGGCCAACTCCTACAATGAGCAGTTCTTC.

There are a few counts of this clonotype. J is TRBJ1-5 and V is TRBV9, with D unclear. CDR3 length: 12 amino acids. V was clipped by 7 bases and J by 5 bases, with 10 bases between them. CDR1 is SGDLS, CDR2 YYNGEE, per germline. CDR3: CASGGWDQPQHF. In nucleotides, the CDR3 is TGTGCCAGCGGCGGGTGGGATCAGCCCCAGCATTTT.

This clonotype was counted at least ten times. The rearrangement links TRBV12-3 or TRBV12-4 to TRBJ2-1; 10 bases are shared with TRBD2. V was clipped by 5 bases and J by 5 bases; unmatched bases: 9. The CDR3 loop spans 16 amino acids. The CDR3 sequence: CASSMTSGLLNNEQFF. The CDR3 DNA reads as TGTGCCAGCAGTATGACTAGCGGGCTCCTTAACAATGAGCAGTTCTTC.

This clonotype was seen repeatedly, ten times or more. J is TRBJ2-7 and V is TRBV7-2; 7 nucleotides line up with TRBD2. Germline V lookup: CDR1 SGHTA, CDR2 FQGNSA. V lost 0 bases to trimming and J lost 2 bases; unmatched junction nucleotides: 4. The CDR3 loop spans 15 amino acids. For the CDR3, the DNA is TGTGCCAGCAGCTTAGCGCTAGCGGCTCCCTACGAGCAGTACTTC. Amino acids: CASSLALAAPYEQYF. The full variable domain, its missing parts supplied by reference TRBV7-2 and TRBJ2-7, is GAGVSQSPSNKVTEKGKDVELRCDPISGHTALYWYRQSLGQGLEFLIYFQGNSAPDKSGLPSDRFSAERTGGSVSTLTIQRTQQEDSAVYLCASSLALAAPYEQYFGPGTRLTVT.

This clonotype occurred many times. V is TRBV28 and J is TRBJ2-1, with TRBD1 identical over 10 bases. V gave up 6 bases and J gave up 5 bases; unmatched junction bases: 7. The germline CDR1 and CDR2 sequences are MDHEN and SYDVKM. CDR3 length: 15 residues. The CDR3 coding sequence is TGTGCCAGCAGCCAGGGACAGGGGAACGACAATGAGCAGTTCTTC. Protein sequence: CASSQGQGNDNEQFF.

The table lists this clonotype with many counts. The CDR3 loop reads CSASRLGGSYEQYF. The CDR3 DNA is TGCAGTGCTAGTAGGCTCGGGGGTTCCTACGAGCAGTACTTC. The chain links TRBV20-1 to TRBJ2-7; TRBD2 might be the D (6 bases). The CDR3 loop spans 14 amino acids. Per germline, CDR1 DFQATT and CDR2 SNEGSKA (reference sequence). Trimming cost V 3 bases and J 1 base, with 13 bases left between them.

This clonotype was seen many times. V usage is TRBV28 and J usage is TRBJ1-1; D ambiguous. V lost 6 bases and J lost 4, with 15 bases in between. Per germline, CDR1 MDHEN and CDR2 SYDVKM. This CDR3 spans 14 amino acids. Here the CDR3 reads CASSLRRLGTEAFF. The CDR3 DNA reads TGTGCCAGCAGCTTACGACGATTGGGCACTGAAGCTTTCTTT.

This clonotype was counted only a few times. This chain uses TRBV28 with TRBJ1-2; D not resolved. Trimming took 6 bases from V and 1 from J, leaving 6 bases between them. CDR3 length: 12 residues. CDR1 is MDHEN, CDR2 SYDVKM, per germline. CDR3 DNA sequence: TGTGCCAGCAGAGAACTTAACTATGGCTACACCTTC. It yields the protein CASRELNYGYTF.

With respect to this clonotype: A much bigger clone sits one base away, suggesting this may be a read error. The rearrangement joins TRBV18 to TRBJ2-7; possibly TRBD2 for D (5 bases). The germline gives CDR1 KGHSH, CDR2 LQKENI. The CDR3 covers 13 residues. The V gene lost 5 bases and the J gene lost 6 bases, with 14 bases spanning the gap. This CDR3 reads CASSARDGSEQYF. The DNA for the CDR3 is TGTGCCAGCTCAGCACGCGATGGGAGCGAGCAGTACTTC.

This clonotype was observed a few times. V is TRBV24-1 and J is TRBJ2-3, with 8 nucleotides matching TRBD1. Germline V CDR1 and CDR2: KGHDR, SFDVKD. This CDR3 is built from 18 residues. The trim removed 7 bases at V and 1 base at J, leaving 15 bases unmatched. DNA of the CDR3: TGTGCCACCAGCTCCCCGAGTTCTGGCAGGGGGCGCACAGATACGCAGTATTTT. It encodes CATSSPSSGRGRTDTQYF.

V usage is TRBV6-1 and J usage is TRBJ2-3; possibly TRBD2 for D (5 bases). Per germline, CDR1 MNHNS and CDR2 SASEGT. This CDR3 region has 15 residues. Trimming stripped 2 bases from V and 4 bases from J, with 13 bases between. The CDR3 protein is CASSERENGPDTQYF. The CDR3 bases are TGTGCCAGCAGTGAACGGGAAAACGGGCCAGATACGCAGTATTTT.

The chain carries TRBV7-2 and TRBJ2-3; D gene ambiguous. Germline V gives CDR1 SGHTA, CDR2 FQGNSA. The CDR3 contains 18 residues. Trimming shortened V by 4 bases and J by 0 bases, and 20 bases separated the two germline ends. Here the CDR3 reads CASSSIPGRFGSTDTQYF. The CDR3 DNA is TGTGCCAGCAGCTCCATTCCCGGTCGCTTCGGAAGCACAGATACGCAGTATTTT.

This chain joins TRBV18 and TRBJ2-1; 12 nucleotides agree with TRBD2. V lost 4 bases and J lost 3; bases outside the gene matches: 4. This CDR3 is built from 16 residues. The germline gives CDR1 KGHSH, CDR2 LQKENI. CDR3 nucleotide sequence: TGTGCCAGCTCACGACAGACTAGCGGGAGCTACAATGAGCAGTTCTTC. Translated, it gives CASSRQTSGSYNEQFF.